The present TCR beta chain was sequenced within a study of T cells after somatic rescue of genetic block. V was clipped by 0 bases and J by 0 bases, with 12 bases between them. The CDR3 has 16 amino acids. The germline V gene encodes CDR1 SGHRS and CDR2 YFSETQ. TCRdb's copy holds only in-frame clones and misses some; the assay was immunoSEQ multiplex PCR. The sample yields around 64,000 clones, about 92% seen once. Material for sequencing was peripheral blood mononuclear cells (PBMCs). This chain connects TRBV5-1 to TRBJ1-1; unclear D gene. This receptor was identified in a man aged 40-55 years. The CDR3 nucleotides are TGCGCCAGCAGCTTGGTGGTCGGCAGTATGAACACTGAAGCTTTCTTT. Translation: CASSLVVGSMNTEAFF.